This T cell receptor (beta chain) was sequenced for a study of blood T cell repertoires in COVID-19. Method: immunoSEQ multiplex PCR; TCRdb's copy keeps in-frame clones and lacks some. The top ten hold roughly 3.5% of the sample, which has roughly 21,000 clones, approximately 81% seen once. This CDR3 comprises 13 residues. The ends were cut back, 0 bases at V and 7 bases at J, with 9 bases in the middle. The germline CDR1 and CDR2 sequences are SGHTA and FQGNSA. The sequenced sample was peripheral blood. The chain links TRBV7-2 to TRBJ1-1; D is undetermined. The TCR sequence derives from a man aged 35 to 55 with acute or convalescent COVID-19. CDR3 in amino acids: CASSLAGSIEAFF. CDR3 DNA sequence: TGTGCCAGCAGCTTAGCAGGGAGCATTGAAGCTTTCTTT.